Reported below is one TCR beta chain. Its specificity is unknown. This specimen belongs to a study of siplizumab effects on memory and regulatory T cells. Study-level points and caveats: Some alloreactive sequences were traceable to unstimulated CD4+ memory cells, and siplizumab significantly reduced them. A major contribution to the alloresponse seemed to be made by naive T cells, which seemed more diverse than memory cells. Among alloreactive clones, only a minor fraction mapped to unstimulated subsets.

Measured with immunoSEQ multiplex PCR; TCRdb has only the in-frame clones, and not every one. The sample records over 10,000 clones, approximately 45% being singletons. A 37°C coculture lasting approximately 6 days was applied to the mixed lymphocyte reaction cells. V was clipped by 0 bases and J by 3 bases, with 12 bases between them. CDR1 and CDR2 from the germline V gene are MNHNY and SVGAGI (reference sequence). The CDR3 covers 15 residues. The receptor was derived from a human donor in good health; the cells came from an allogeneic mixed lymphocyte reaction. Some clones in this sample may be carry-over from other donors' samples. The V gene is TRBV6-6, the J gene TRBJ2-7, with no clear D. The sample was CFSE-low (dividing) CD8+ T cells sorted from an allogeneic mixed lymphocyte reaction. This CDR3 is CASSYSPGLNYEQYF. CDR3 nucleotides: TGTGCCAGCAGTTACTCTCCGGGCCTAAACTACGAGCAGTACTTC.